These T cell receptor beta chains were read from a single sample in a study of T cell responses to AZD1222 COVID-19 vaccine. TCRdb's table, derived via immunoSEQ multiplex PCR, lists solely in-frame clones and lacks some. The table shows around 66,000 clones, with more than 75% occurring only once. Sequencing was performed on peripheral blood, taken 28 days after the second dose of the MenACWY control vaccine. The receptors derive from an adult who received the MenACWY meningococcal vaccine as a control. The CDR3 runs from the conserved cysteine through the conserved F or W. The D gene is left open where the match is weak. Size values are once, few and many counts, or a class for expanded clones, and some rows have none.

v_gene,abundance,j_gene,d_gene,CDR3nt,CDR3aa
TRBV7-2,-,TRBJ2-7,-,TGTGCCAGCAGCTTAATAGGGCAGATCTACGAGCAGTACTTC,CASSLIGQIYEQYF
TRBV7-2,-,TRBJ1-2,-,TGTGCCAGCAGCTTTGAAATGGGCAACTATGGCTACACCTTC,CASSFEMGNYGYTF
TRBV10-3,-,TRBJ1-2,-,TGTGCCATCAGTGAGTCGAGTGGCTACACCTTC,CAISESSGYTF
TRBV30,-,TRBJ1-3,-,TGTGCCTGTAGCACTGGAAACACCATATATTTT,CACSTGNTIYF
TRBV19,-,TRBJ1-1,TRBD1,TGTGCCAGTAGTAGACAGGGGGGTACGAACACTGAAGCTTTCTTT,CASSRQGGTNTEAFF
TRBV7-9,-,TRBJ1-5,-,TGTGCCAGCAGCTTCGACTCCGGGGGCAATCAGCCCCAGCATTTT,CASSFDSGGNQPQHF
TRBV28,-,TRBJ1-2,-,TGTGCCAGCAGTTGGGGCTATGGCTACACCTTC,CASSWGYGYTF
TRBV6-2/TRBV6-3,-,TRBJ2-7,TRBD1,TGTGCCAGCAGTTACGTGACAGGGTTGGACGAGCAGTACTTC,CASSYVTGLDEQYF
TRBV6-2/TRBV6-3,-,TRBJ2-7,-,TGTGCCAGCAGGCCTAGGACATACGAGCAGTACTTC,CASRPRTYEQYF
TRBV20-1,-,TRBJ2-5,-,TGCAGTGCTAGCCTGGAGGGGACCCAGTACTTC,CSASLEGTQYF
TRBV5-5,-,TRBJ1-2,-,TGTGCCAGCAGCTTGACGGGAAACGGGGGCTACACCTTC,CASSLTGNGGYTF
TRBV25-1,-,TRBJ1-3,-,TGTGCCAGCAGTCCGGGGCGGGGAAGCTCTGGAAACACCATATATTTT,CASSPGRGSSGNTIYF
TRBV9,once,TRBJ1-1,TRBD1,TGTGCCAGCAGCCCCTCCGGGACAGGGGGAAACACTGAAGCTTTCTTT,CASSPSGTGGNTEAFF
TRBV28,-,TRBJ2-7,-,TGTGCCAGCACCGCCCCCGGGTTTTCCTACGAGCAGTACTTC,CASTAPGFSYEQYF
TRBV6-5,-,TRBJ1-4,TRBD1,TGTGCCAGCACATCGGGACAGGGGAATGAAAAACTGTTTTTT,CASTSGQGNEKLFF
TRBV7-3,-,TRBJ1-1,-,TGTGCCAGCAGCTCAGGGTCGGGGGCTGGTACTGAAGCTTTCTTT,CASSSGSGAGTEAFF
TRBV30,-,TRBJ1-4,-,TGTGCCTGGGCACGAACAGGGTCAACTAATGAAAAACTGTTTTTT,CAWARTGSTNEKLFF
TRBV5-1,-,TRBJ2-1,-,TGCGCCAGCAGCGTCTTACAGGCGTCTCCCTACAATGAGCAGTTCTTC,CASSVLQASPYNEQFF
TRBV19,once,TRBJ1-4,-,TGTGCCAGTAGTATACAAGGATCTACATCAACTAATGAAAAACTGTTTTTT,CASSIQGSTSTNEKLFF
TRBV6-2/TRBV6-3,-,TRBJ2-3,-,TGTGCCAGCAGTTACACCCCGACCCCGGGACGAGATACGCAGTATTTT,CASSYTPTPGRDTQYF
TRBV3-1/TRBV3-2,-,TRBJ2-2,TRBD1,TGTGCCAGCAGCCTACTCGGACAGGGGAGGTACACCGGGGAGCTGTTTTTT,CASSLLGQGRYTGELFF
TRBV2,-,TRBJ2-7,-,TGTGCCAGCAGTGAGCTCCTCTACGAGCAGTACTTC,CASSELLYEQYF
TRBV4-1,once,TRBJ2-1,TRBD2,TGCGCCAGCAGCCTGGAGGGGCTAGCGGCCTACAATGAGCAGTTCTTC,CASSLEGLAAYNEQFF
TRBV19,-,TRBJ2-7,TRBD1,TGTGCCAGTAGTATAGAAACAGGGGGCTCCTACGAGCAGTACTTC,CASSIETGGSYEQYF
TRBV11-3,-,TRBJ2-1,TRBD2,TGTGCCAGCAGCCGGGGAGCTAGCGGGGCCAGCTCCTACAATGAGCAGTTCTTC,CASSRGASGASSYNEQFF
TRBV3-1/TRBV3-2,-,TRBJ2-4,TRBD2,TGTGCCAGCAGCCAAGCGGCGGGGGTCCAAAACATTCAGTACTTC,CASSQAAGVQNIQYF
TRBV6-5,-,TRBJ2-7,-,TGTGCCAGCAGGGCCCGGACGGTAACCTACGAGCAGTACTTC,CASRARTVTYEQYF
TRBV7-6,-,TRBJ2-5,TRBD1,TGTGCCAGCAGCCTCATCGGACAGGGGGCATTCGGCGAGACCCAGTACTTC,CASSLIGQGAFGETQYF
TRBV7-2,-,TRBJ2-7,-,TGTGCCAGCAGCCTGCTGGGGGCGGGGGAGCAGTACTTC,CASSLLGAGEQYF
TRBV4-1,-,TRBJ2-7,TRBD1,TGCGCCAGTCGAAGGACAGGGCAGAACGAGCAGTACTTC,CASRRTGQNEQYF
TRBV12-3/TRBV12-4,-,TRBJ1-1,-,TGTGCCAGCAGCCGGGACACGAACACTGAAGCTTTCTTT,CASSRDTNTEAFF
TRBV5-5,once,TRBJ2-7,TRBD2,TGTGCCAGCAGCTTGGCCGTCGGTGGCGGGGGGCGGTACGAGCAGTACTTC,CASSLAVGGGGRYEQYF
TRBV28,-,TRBJ1-3,-,TGTGCCAGCAGACAAAACTCGGACCCCACCTCTGGAAACACCATATATTTT,CASRQNSDPTSGNTIYF
TRBV6-5,-,TRBJ2-1,-,TGTGCCAGCAGTCAGGGGTGGGACCACAATGAGCAGTTCTTC,CASSQGWDHNEQFF
TRBV3-1/TRBV3-2,few,TRBJ2-2,TRBD1,TGTGCCAGCAGCCCCGCAGGGGGAATCTCGGGGGAGCTGTTTTTT,CASSPAGGISGELFF
TRBV7-9,-,TRBJ1-1,TRBD1,TGTGCCAGCAGCTACGACAGGGGCACTGAAGCTTTCTTT,CASSYDRGTEAFF
TRBV9,-,TRBJ1-2,-,TGTGCCAGCAGCGCGCCGGGCGAAAACTATGGCTACACCTTC,CASSAPGENYGYTF
TRBV28,-,TRBJ2-2,-,TGTGCCAGCAGTTTCAGTAACACCGGGGAGCTGTTTTTT,CASSFSNTGELFF
TRBV7-2,-,TRBJ1-5,-,TGTGCCAGCAGCTTAGTTGGGGGGGATAGCAATCAGCCCCAGCATTTT,CASSLVGGDSNQPQHF
TRBV5-1,-,TRBJ2-7,TRBD2,TGCGCCAGCAGCTTGCCTCTAGCGGCCCCTTCCTACGAGCAGTACTTC,CASSLPLAAPSYEQYF
TRBV19,-,TRBJ1-6,TRBD1,TGTGCCAGTAGTATGGGACAGACTAATTCACCCCTCCACTTT,CASSMGQTNSPLHF
TRBV24-1,-,TRBJ2-1,-,TGTGCCACCAGTGGGCAGGGCTCCTACAATGAGCAGTTCTTC,CATSGQGSYNEQFF
TRBV10-3,-,TRBJ2-6,-,TGTGCCATCAGTGAGAGGATCTCTGGGGCCAACGTCCTGACTTTC,CAISERISGANVLTF
TRBV28,-,TRBJ1-5,-,TGTGCCAGCAGTCCAGAAATCGGGGGCGGGTTTGGTCAGCCCCAGCATTTT,CASSPEIGGGFGQPQHF
TRBV28,-,TRBJ1-1,-,TGTGCCAGCAGCGTCCGGGGATGGGGCAAGAACACTGAAGCTTTCTTT,CASSVRGWGKNTEAFF
TRBV4-3,-,TRBJ1-1,-,TGCGCCAGCAGCAATAAAGCAGACCAGAACACTGAAGCTTTCTTT,CASSNKADQNTEAFF
TRBV4-2,-,TRBJ1-5,-,TGTGCCAGCAGCCAAGAAGCAGCCAATCAGCCCCAGCATTTT,CASSQEAANQPQHF
TRBV19,-,TRBJ2-1,-,TGTGCCAGTACCCCTTATGGGACCTACAATGAGCAGTTCTTC,CASTPYGTYNEQFF
TRBV2,-,TRBJ1-6,-,TGTGCCAGCAGTCCAGATAATTCACCCCTCCACTTT,CASSPDNSPLHF
TRBV19,-,TRBJ1-5,TRBD1,TGTGCCACCGGGACAGGGTATCAGCCCCAGCATTTT,CATGTGYQPQHF
TRBV4-3,once,TRBJ2-3,TRBD1,TGCGCCAGCAGCCAAGATCAAAGGACAGGGGCAGATACGCAGTATTTT,CASSQDQRTGADTQYF
TRBV7-6,-,TRBJ2-1,-,TGTGCCAGCAGCTTAAATGTGAGAGGGACTGGTACATCGCGTGAGCAGTTCTTC,CASSLNVRGTGTSREQFF